The sequence of this TCR beta chain was determined in a study of blood T cell repertoires in COVID-19. Study-level background: The analysed material was cDNA or gDNA that came from T cells, B-cell-depleted T cells, or PBMCs.

The germline gives CDR1 SGHNT, CDR2 YYREEE (reference sequence). This CDR3 region has 16 residues. V lost 4 bases and J lost 2, with 15 bases in between. Two negative PCRs, clearance, or symptom resolution were required of recovered Cohort 3 donors. As handled by the study authors: Amplification of reference gene primers was used by the study to estimate nucleated cell counts. Assay used: immunoSEQ multiplex PCR; TCRdb lists only in-frame clones, some missing. D and trimming come from the DNA, and the V and J calls and clone size come from that table. The table includes 320,000 or so clones, around nine tenths detected once.

The V and J genes are TRBV5-4 and TRBJ2-2, with D perhaps matching TRBD1 (6 bases). The receptor comes from a man aged 25 to 40 who had recovered from COVID-19. The material sequenced was PBMCs or T cells enriched from blood (not recorded which). CDR3 DNA: TGTGCCAGCAGCCCTGGACAGCCAGTTAACACCGGGGAGCTGTTTTTT. Amino acid sequence: CASSPGQPVNTGELFF.